This TCR beta chain was found in a study of identical twins. Overall study findings and caveats: Weaker excess twin sharing was observed in beta out-of-frame sequences. Out-of-frame alpha sequences shared between twins exhibited an excess of low generation probability.

V shed 5 bases and J shed 3 bases, with 8 bases lying between them. Germline CDR1 is SNHLY and CDR2 is FYNNEI. This CDR3 contains 12 residues. TCRdb re-derived calls from the 5' RACE reads in MiXCR, one entry per CDR3 protein. Of some 790,000 distinct CDR3 sequences listed, around a sixth are singletons. Remarks on this clonotype: What it binds is unknown.

These data were also reused for a study on T cells expressing NK-cell markers. As that report states: The authors sequenced eight donors, of whom seven were HCMV-seropositive and one was seronegative. Leadership of the CD3+CD56-NKG2C+ fraction also belonged to these clonotypes in four donors.

This sequence originates from a woman between 18 and 29 years old in good health. The sample was PBMCs. The chain has TRBV2 and TRBJ2-7; no definite D call. CDR3 bases: TGTGCCAGCAGTTCTTTCTTCTACGAGCAGTACTTC. The encoded protein is CASSSFFYEQYF.